This TCR beta chain was documented in a study of T cell responses to AZD1222 COVID-19 vaccine. Study findings and constraints: Among the donors, most were white British and more were female, and clonal diversity was possibly underestimated. Reportedly, nearly half of unique spike TCRs recognized epitopes outside B.1.351/B.1.1.7 mutations. Following two doses of AZD1222, Spike-specific TCR breadth and depth rose.

TCRdb's copy holds only in-frame clones and misses some; the assay was immunoSEQ multiplex PCR. The sample consists of about 120,000 clones, over 80% of them appearing once. Analysis merged second doses at about 4 or about 12 weeks. The CDR3 is made up of 17 amino acids. The germline gives CDR1 MDHEN, CDR2 SYDVKM. V dropped 1 base and J dropped 0 bases, with 15 bases sitting between them. This clone was seen only once. As yet, its antigen is unknown. The TCR sequence derives from an adult who received the AZD1222 COVID-19 vaccine. Here the sequenced sample was peripheral blood, taken 28 days after the second AZD1222 dose. V gene TRBV28 combines with J gene TRBJ1-2; D unresolved. Here the CDR3 DNA reads TGTGCCAGCAGTTTATTTTATCCGCCACAGTCTAACTATGGCTACACCTTC. Protein: CASSLFYPPQSNYGYTF.